The 23 T cell receptor beta chains reported below all come from one sample, sequenced in a study of CD8 T cells in Susac syndrome. RNA in amounts of about 0.45 to 1 ug was reverse transcribed with random hexamers. TCRdb ran MiXCR on the immunoSEQ multiplex PCR reads and lists one entry per CDR3 protein. The table includes roughly 400,000 distinct CDR3 sequences, approximately 85% detected once. Material: CD8+ T cells from PBMCs. The receptor source for this set is a human donor with multiple sclerosis.

The V and J genes are TRBV12-5 and TRBJ1-1; D gene uncertain. The CDR3 is 13 residues long. V dropped 1 base and J dropped 4 bases, with 7 bases sitting between them. Germline V lookup: CDR1 LGHNT, CDR2 FRNRAP. CDR3 sequence: CASGLGTITEAFF. CDR3 coding DNA: TGTGCTAGTGGTTTGGGGACGATCACTGAAGCTTTCTTT.

The chain combines TRBV2 with TRBJ2-7; D ambiguous. CDR3 length equals 10 residues. V lost 8 bases and J 3 bases, leaving 5 bases between the germline ends. Germline V CDR1 and CDR2: SNHLY, FYNNEI. The CDR3 protein is CASGYYEQYF. In DNA form, the CDR3 reads TGTGCCAGCGGTTACTACGAGCAGTACTTC.

The chain is built from TRBV5-1 and TRBJ1-2; the D is unclear. The germline gives CDR1 SGHRS, CDR2 YFSETQ. The V gene lost 5 bases and the J gene lost 5 bases, with 13 bases spanning the gap. The CDR3 sequence is 13 residues long. The CDR3 DNA sequence: TGCGCCAGCAGAGGCACTTCTACATATGGCTACACCTTC. Amino acid sequence: CASRGTSTYGYTF.

The chain combines TRBV4-1 with TRBJ2-7, with 10 bases fitting TRBD2. This CDR3 spans 15 amino acids. V was clipped by 2 bases and J by 3 bases; unmatched bases: 4. Germline-derived CDR1 and CDR2 are MGHRA and YSYEKL. CDR3 bases: TGCGCCAGCAGCCAAATGGCTAGCGGGGGCTACGAGCAGTACTTC. It codes for CASSQMASGGYEQYF.

The rearrangement links TRBV27 to TRBJ2-7, with D possibly TRBD2 on 5 matching bases. From germline, CDR1 is MNHEY and CDR2 SMNVEV (reference sequence). The CDR3 has 15 amino acids. The V and J ends lost 2 bases and 4 bases respectively, with 15 bases between them. The CDR3 nucleotides are TGTGCCAGCAGTTTAGGGCCAGGAGGTGCGTACGAGCAGTACTTC. Translated, it gives CASSLGPGGAYEQYF.

CDR3 sequence (DNA): TGTGCCACCGTGCGGGGGGGCCCCTACGAGCAGTACTTC. Encoded protein: CATVRGGPYEQYF. The chain carries TRBV2 and TRBJ2-7; 9 bases align to TRBD2. Per the germline V gene, CDR1 is SNHLY and CDR2 is FYNNEI. J gave up 2 bases and V 10 bases, and 6 bases lay outside the gene matches. The CDR3 has 13 residues.

This chain's CDR3 is CASSFNGDYEQYF. The DNA for the CDR3 is TGTGCCAGCAGTTTTAACGGGGACTACGAGCAGTACTTC. The genes are TRBV27 and TRBJ2-7, with a possible D match to TRBD2 (5 bases). The V end was cut by 3 bases, the J end by 3 bases, with 9 bases between. Germline V gene data show CDR1 as MNHEY and CDR2 as SMNVEV (reference sequence). The CDR3 consists of 13 residues.

The CDR3 region is CASGWGQVTEAFF. The CDR3 DNA sequence: TGTGCTAGTGGTTGGGGACAGGTCACTGAAGCTTTCTTT. This chain links TRBV12-5 with TRBJ1-1; 8 positions match TRBD1. Germline values: CDR1 LGHNT, CDR2 FRNRAP. This CDR3 comprises 13 residues. J was trimmed by 4 bases and V by 4 bases; bases with no gene match: 2.

Here the CDR3 DNA reads TGTGCCAGCAGCACCTTAGTAACTGAAGCTTTCTTT. This gives the protein CASSTLVTEAFF. The chain carries TRBV5-4 and TRBJ1-1; D gene unclear. The germline V gene encodes CDR1 SGHNT and CDR2 YYREEE (reference sequence). V gave up 4 bases and J gave up 5 bases, with 9 bases separating them. This CDR3 region has 12 residues.

Only a few counts were recorded for this clonotype. The chain is built from TRBV5-1 and TRBJ1-1; no definite D call. Germline V gene sequence: CDR1 SGHRS, CDR2 YFSETQ. The CDR3 consists of 13 residues. V was trimmed by 0 bases and J by 3 bases, leaving 6 bases between them. CDR3 coding DNA: TGCGCCAGCAGCTTGGTTTCCTACACTGAAGCTTTCTTT. This translates into CASSLVSYTEAFF.

This chain uses TRBV12-3 or TRBV12-4 with TRBJ1-5, with 8 bases matching TRBD1. The trim removed 6 bases at V and 5 bases at J, leaving 3 bases unmatched. The CDR3 extends over 13 amino acids. The DNA of the CDR3 is TGTGCCAGCAGACAGGGGGGCTATCAGCCCCAGCATTTT. Protein: CASRQGGYQPQHF.

The gene calls are TRBV6-1 and TRBJ1-1; TRBD1 matches at 10 bases. With V trimmed by 8 bases and J by 13 bases, 16 bases remained unmatched. CDR1 is MNHNS, CDR2 SASEGT, per germline. The CDR3 consists of 14 residues. The chain's CDR3 is CASGDRGPLLEVFF. For the CDR3, the DNA is TGTGCCAGCGGCGACAGGGGGCCGCTATTAGAGGTTTTCTTT.

V is TRBV27 and J is TRBJ1-5; D is ambiguous. V lost 3 bases to trimming and J lost 4 bases, with 10 bases between them. Germline assignment: CDR1 MNHEY and CDR2 SMNVEV (reference sequence). The CDR3 has 14 residues. This CDR3 is CASSFARGNQPQHF. CDR3 coding DNA: TGTGCCAGCAGTTTTGCCCGAGGTAATCAGCCCCAGCATTTT.

J is TRBJ1-5 and V is TRBV28; D call uncertain. Looked up from germline, CDR1 is MDHEN and CDR2 is SYDVKM. The CDR3 extends over 16 amino acids. V was clipped by 5 bases and J by 2 bases, with 16 bases between them. CDR3 residues: CASSPRQPRGNQPQHF. In DNA form, the CDR3 reads TGTGCCAGCAGTCCCCGTCAGCCGAGGGGCAATCAGCCCCAGCATTTT.

This chain uses TRBV21-1 with TRBJ2-7; TRBD1 is the table's D call, not checked against the DNA. TRBV21-1 counts as a pseudogene. This CDR3 has 15 amino acids. DNA of the CDR3: TGTGCCAGCAGCCGTCCGCAGGGGATGTTCTACGAGCAGTACTTC. Translated: CASSRPQGMFYEQYF.

V and J are TRBV3-1 and TRBJ1-2, with D possibly TRBD1 on 5 matching bases. Germline CDR1 reads LGHDT; CDR2 reads YNNKEL (reference sequence). Trimming shortened V by 2 bases and J by 3 bases, and 19 bases separated the two germline ends. The CDR3 covers 17 residues. DNA for the CDR3: TGTGCCAGCAGCCAATTGGTTTTAGGGGCAATGGACTATGGCTACACCTTC. Its translation is CASSQLVLGAMDYGYTF.

The chain is built from TRBV10-2 and TRBJ2-5, with 8 bases matching TRBD1. J lost 4 bases, V lost 5 bases, and 12 bases had no gene match. The V gene's germline CDR1 is WSHSY and CDR2 SAAADI. CDR3 length equals 16 residues. The DNA of the CDR3 is TGCGCCAGCAGTAGCCCTGCCACAGGGGGAACAGAGACCCAGTACTTC. It specifies CASSSPATGGTETQYF.

This sequence joins TRBV28 and TRBJ2-1; TRBD2 aligns across 10 bases. The junction had 7 bases not matched to a gene; V was cut back by 4 bases and J by 4 bases. The CDR3 runs 16 residues. Germline CDR1 MDHEN, CDR2 SYDVKM. The DNA of the CDR3 is TGTGCCAGCAGTTCAGAAGCGGGGGGGCAGTACAATGAGCAGTTCTTC. Protein product: CASSSEAGGQYNEQFF.

V gene TRBV29-1 combines with J gene TRBJ2-3; TRBD1 agrees at 7 bases. V lost 7 bases and J lost 0; bases outside the gene matches: 4. CDR3 length equals 13 residues. The germline CDR1 and CDR2 sequences are SQVTM and ANQGSEA. CDR3 DNA: TGCAGCGGTTCGGGACAGAGCACAGATACGCAGTATTTT. It codes for CSGSGQSTDTQYF.

V gene TRBV6-6 combines with J gene TRBJ2-3; 8 bases agree with TRBD2. The CDR3 is 15 residues long. Germline CDR1 is MNHNY and CDR2 is SVGAGI (reference sequence). J lost 6 bases, V lost 2 bases, and 7 bases had no gene match. CDR3 amino acids: CASSYEAGVTDTQYF. CDR3 sequence (DNA): TGTGCCAGCAGTTACGAAGCGGGAGTTACCGATACGCAGTATTTT.

This chain links TRBV9 with TRBJ2-1, with 15 nucleotides matching TRBD2. This CDR3 comprises 18 residues. CDR1 and CDR2 (germline): SGDLS, YYNGEE. V shed 4 bases and J 6 bases; nucleotides not matched to a gene: 11. CDR3 sequence reads: CASSPRTSGGETSNEQFF. DNA of the CDR3: TGTGCCAGCAGCCCCCGGACTAGCGGGGGGGAAACTTCCAATGAGCAGTTCTTC.

This clonotype was detected only once. CDR3 loop: CASRPGGGNQPQHF. The CDR3 DNA sequence: TGTGCCAGCCGCCCAGGTGGGGGCAATCAGCCCCAGCATTTT. The chain employs TRBV19 and TRBJ1-5; no definite D call. Germline values: CDR1 LNHDA, CDR2 SQIVND (reference sequence). The V end lost 9 bases, the J end lost 2 bases, and 14 bases lay between the germline ends. The CDR3 is 14 amino acids.

This clonotype has just one count. The chain is built from TRBV6-5 and TRBJ2-1; D is unclear. This CDR3 comprises 17 residues. CDR1 is MNHEY and CDR2 is SVGAGI in the germline V gene. Trimming left V 0 bases short and J 4 bases short, with 16 bases between. CDR3 bases: TGTGCCAGCAGTTACTCGAAGTCCGGGTGGAGATACAATGAGCAGTTCTTC. It is translated as CASSYSKSGWRYNEQFF.